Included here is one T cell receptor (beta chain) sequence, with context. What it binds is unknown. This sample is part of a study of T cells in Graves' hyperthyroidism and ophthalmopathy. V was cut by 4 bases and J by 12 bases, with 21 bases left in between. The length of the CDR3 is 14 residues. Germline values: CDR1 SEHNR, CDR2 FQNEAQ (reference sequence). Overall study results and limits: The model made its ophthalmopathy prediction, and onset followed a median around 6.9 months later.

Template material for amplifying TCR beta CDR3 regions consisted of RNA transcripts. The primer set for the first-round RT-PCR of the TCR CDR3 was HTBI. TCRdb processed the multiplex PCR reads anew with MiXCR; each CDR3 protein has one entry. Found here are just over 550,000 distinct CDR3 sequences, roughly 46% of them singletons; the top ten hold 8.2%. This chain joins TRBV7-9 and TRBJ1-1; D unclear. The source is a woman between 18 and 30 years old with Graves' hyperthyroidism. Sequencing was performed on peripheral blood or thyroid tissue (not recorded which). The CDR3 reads CASSYPRTPSRTFF. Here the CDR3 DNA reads TGTGCCAGCAGCTATCCCCGGACTCCTAGCAGGACTTTCTTT.